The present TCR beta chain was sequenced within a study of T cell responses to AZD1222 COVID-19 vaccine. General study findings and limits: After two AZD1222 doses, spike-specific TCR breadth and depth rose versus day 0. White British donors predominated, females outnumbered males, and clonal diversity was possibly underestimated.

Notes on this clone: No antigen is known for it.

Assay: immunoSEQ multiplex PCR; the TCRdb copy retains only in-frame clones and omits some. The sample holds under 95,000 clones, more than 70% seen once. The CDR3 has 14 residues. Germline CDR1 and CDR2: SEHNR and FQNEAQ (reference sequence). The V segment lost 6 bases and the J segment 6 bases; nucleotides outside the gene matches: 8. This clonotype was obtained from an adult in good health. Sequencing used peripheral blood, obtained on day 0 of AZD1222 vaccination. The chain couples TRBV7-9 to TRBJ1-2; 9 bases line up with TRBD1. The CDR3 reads CASSDRGRTDGYTF. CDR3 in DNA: TGTGCCAGCAGTGACAGGGGGAGAACTGATGGCTACACCTTC.